The subject of this entry is one TCR beta chain. Sequencing of TCR beta was undertaken in CD8+ and CD4+ T cells derived from blood. The data are from a study of CD8 T cells in Susac syndrome. Reverse transcription of roughly 0.5 to 1 ug RNA used random hexamers. TCRdb recomputed calls from the immunoSEQ multiplex PCR reads with MiXCR, one row per CDR3 protein. The table shows roughly 200,000 distinct CDR3 sequences, with 80% to 95% occurring only once. Germline V CDR1 and CDR2: SGHRS, YFSETQ. V trimming: 4 bases; J trimming: 0 bases; junction bases outside the gene matches: 11. The CDR3 loop spans 19 amino acids.

What was sequenced was CD4+ T cells from PBMCs. This TCR was recovered from a human donor in good health. The J gene is TRBJ2-6, the V gene TRBV5-1; 9 bases are shared with TRBD1. CDR3 sequence (DNA): TGCGCCAGCAGCGTGGGGACAGGGCCTACGTTCTCTGGGGCCAACGTCCTGACTTTC. Its translation: CASSVGTGPTFSGANVLTF.